The following is a T cell receptor (beta chain) sequence with its context. A read error is the likely source, as a far larger clone sits one nucleotide away. Covering alpha and beta chains, TRAV- and TRBV-specific primers were used for the first-strand cDNA. TCRs were amplified for approximately 21 PCR cycles with a constant-region primer and V-primer adapter. A single record per CDR3 protein comes from TCRdb applying MiXCR to the reads. The sample has 55,000 to 70,000 distinct CDR3 sequences, around 25% seen once; the top ten hold around 6%. This record belongs to a study of low-dose radiotherapy and immunotherapy resistance in tumors. Across the whole study: The study administered intravenous cyclophosphamide at 200 mg/m2 every two weeks, one day ahead of radiation and immunotherapy.

Time point of the sample: before trial treatment. The origin of this receptor is a male donor with prostate cancer. The source was PBMCs, collected before treatment.

CDR3 region: CASSLLAASYEQFF. The DNA of the CDR3 is TGTGCCAGCAGCTTACTGGCGGCCTCCTACGAGCAGTTCTTC. The chain recombines TRBV5-1 with TRBJ2-1; no clear D gene. Germline loops: CDR1 SGHRS, CDR2 YFSETQ. The length of the CDR3 is 14 residues.